Listed here are 18 T cell receptor beta chains from one sample, sequenced in a study of control samples from healthy donors and cancer patients. Only in-frame clones appear in the TCRdb table, and some are missing; sequencing was by immunoSEQ multiplex PCR. The sample holds about 130,000 clones, around 94% seen once. Input material: PBMCs. These receptors were collected from a man in his 60s with colorectal cancer.

The J gene is TRBJ1-1, the V gene TRBV19; 8 bases are shared with TRBD1. V shed 7 bases, J shed 6 bases, and the junction held 19 bases outside the gene matches. Germline V gene lookup returns CDR1 LNHDA and CDR2 SQIVND (reference sequence). CDR3 length equals 17 residues. CDR3 nucleotide sequence: TGTGCCAGTACAGACAGGGGAGGGGAGTGGGGCGACGCTGAAGCTTTCTTT. Protein product: CASTDRGGEWGDAEAFF. Together with reference TRBV19 and TRBJ1-1, the CDR3 gives the full variable domain: DGGITQSPKYLFRKEGQNVTLSCEQNLNHDAMYWYRQDPGQGLRLIYYSQIVNDFQKGDIAEGYSVSREKKESFPLTVTSAQKNPTAFYLCASTDRGGEWGDAEAFFGQGTRLTVV.

The rearrangement uses TRBV19 and TRBJ1-2; 9 bases are a match to TRBD1. This CDR3 contains 13 residues. Per the germline V gene, CDR1 is LNHDA and CDR2 is SQIVND (reference sequence). The J segment lost 3 bases and the V segment lost 8 bases, leaving 4 bases of the junction unmatched. In nucleotides, the CDR3 is TGTGCCAGTCGGGACAGGGCCCACTATGGCTACACCTTC. Encoded protein: CASRDRAHYGYTF.

This clone was recorded once. The rearrangement joins TRBV12-3 or TRBV12-4 to TRBJ1-5, with TRBD1 identical over 7 bases. The CDR3 extends over 12 amino acids. V shed 7 bases, J shed 7 bases, and the junction held 4 bases outside the gene matches. The CDR3 loop is CASTTGKQPQHF. CDR3 sequence (DNA): TGTGCCAGCACGACAGGGAAACAGCCCCAGCATTTT.

The chain uses TRBV2 and TRBJ1-1; no definite D call. The CDR3 contains 13 residues. Germline V gene lookup returns CDR1 SNHLY and CDR2 FYNNEI. V shed 7 bases and J shed 0 bases, with 9 bases lying between them. CDR3 sequence reads: CASILGLNTEAFF. The CDR3 DNA follows: TGTGCCAGCATCCTAGGGTTGAACACTGAAGCTTTCTTT.

The CDR3 here is CASSPGQGNYGYTF. CDR3 DNA sequence: TGTGCCAGCAGCCCGGGACAGGGAAACTATGGCTACACCTTC. The V call is TRBV7-9, the J call TRBJ1-2; TRBD1 agrees at 9 bases. Germline CDR1 and CDR2: SEHNR and FQNEAQ (reference sequence). The ends lost 5 bases at V and 2 bases at J; junction bases unmatched: 3. CDR3 length: 14 residues.

The DNA for the CDR3 is TGTGCCAGCACCCCCCCGGAAGCTAGCAATCAGCCCCAGCATTTT. Translation: CASTPPEASNQPQHF. The chain uses TRBV28 and TRBJ1-5, with D uncertain. V lost 7 bases to trimming and J lost 0 bases, with 13 bases between them. The CDR3 has 15 amino acids. Germline V gene lookup returns CDR1 MDHEN and CDR2 SYDVKM.

The chain combines TRBV13 with TRBJ1-1; 7 bases fit TRBD1. Germline loops: CDR1 PRHDT, CDR2 FYEKMQ (reference sequence). The junction had 4 bases not matched to a gene; V was cut back by 5 bases and J by 1 base. The CDR3 totals 14 residues. CDR3: CASSPDRANTEAFF. For the CDR3, the DNA is TGTGCCAGCAGCCCCGACAGGGCGAACACTGAAGCTTTCTTT.

This clone was observed once. The rearrangement joins TRBV29-1 to TRBJ2-2; 9 nucleotides line up with TRBD2. The CDR3 contains 15 residues. Germline V lookup: CDR1 SQVTM, CDR2 ANQGSEA. Unmatched junction bases numbered 5, after V lost 4 bases and J lost 2 bases. This CDR3 reads CSVVASGANTGELFF. CDR3 nucleotides: TGCAGCGTTGTGGCTAGCGGGGCCAACACCGGGGAGCTGTTTTTT.

V gene TRBV30 combines with J gene TRBJ2-5; D not resolved. The CDR3 contains 12 residues. Germline values: CDR1 GTSNPN, CDR2 SVGIG (reference sequence). V was pared by 0 bases and J by 5 bases, with 7 bases between. Written as DNA, the CDR3 is TGTGCCTGGAGTGTAAATAGGGAGACCCAGTACTTC. Its protein is CAWSVNRETQYF.

The V gene is TRBV4-1, the J gene TRBJ1-2; 9 positions match TRBD1. The ends lost 0 bases at V and 8 bases at J; junction bases unmatched: 10. The germline V gene has CDR1 MGHRA and CDR2 YSYEKL. The CDR3 length is 16 residues. CDR3 sequence reads: CASSQDFPQGAGGYTF. The CDR3 region has the DNA TGCGCCAGCAGCCAAGATTTCCCACAGGGGGCAGGAGGCTACACCTTC.

The V gene is TRBV7-7, the J gene TRBJ2-3; 8 bases match TRBD2. The V gene's germline CDR1 is SSHAT and CDR2 FNYEAQ (reference sequence). Trimming cost V 3 bases and J 0 bases; bases outside gene matches: 2. This CDR3 comprises 15 residues. CDR3 protein: CASSFSGASTDTQYF. Written as DNA, the CDR3 is TGTGCCAGCAGCTTTAGCGGGGCTAGCACAGATACGCAGTATTTT.

The chain's CDR3 is CASSSRGTFSSEAFF. Written as DNA, the CDR3 is TGTGCCAGCAGTTCCCGAGGGACTTTCTCGTCTGAAGCTTTCTTT. V is TRBV6-5 and J is TRBJ1-1, with D possibly matching TRBD1 (5 bases). The germline gives CDR1 MNHEY, CDR2 SVGAGI. V lost 4 bases to trimming and J lost 6 bases, with 18 bases between them. The CDR3 spans 15 residues.

The chain links TRBV2 to TRBJ2-3; TRBD2 matches at 8 bases. Germline loops: CDR1 SNHLY, CDR2 FYNNEI. This CDR3 contains 16 residues. J lost 1 base, V lost 7 bases, and 10 bases had no gene match. The DNA for the CDR3 is TGTGCCAGCACAGGACTAGCCGGGAGGGGCACAGATACGCAGTATTTT. It translates to CASTGLAGRGTDTQYF.

This clone has just one count. This chain connects TRBV4-2 to TRBJ2-4, with D possibly TRBD2 on 6 matching bases. The germline V gene has CDR1 LGHNA and CDR2 YNFKEQ. The ends were cut back, 1 base at V and 8 bases at J, with 12 bases in the middle. CDR3 length: 14 residues. CDR3 sequence reads: CASSQGWTTDIQYF. The CDR3 DNA follows: TGTGCCAGCAGCCAAGGGTGGACTACAGACATTCAGTACTTC.

V is TRBV2 and J is TRBJ1-5, with unresolved D. Germline V CDR1 and CDR2: SNHLY, FYNNEI. This CDR3 has 13 amino acids. Trimming removed 6 bases at V and 4 bases at J, with 10 bases between. In DNA, the CDR3 is TGTGCCAGCAGGGAGGAATTTAATCAGCCCCAGCATTTT. Translating gives CASREEFNQPQHF.

The chain links TRBV5-1 to TRBJ2-5; 8 bases agree with TRBD1. After removal of 1 base from V and 4 bases from J, the junction contained 6 bases not matched to a gene. CDR1 and CDR2 (germline): SGHRS, YFSETQ. The CDR3 has 15 residues. This CDR3 reads CASSLSGGRGETQYF. The CDR3, as DNA: TGCGCCAGCAGCTTGTCAGGGGGCAGGGGAGAGACCCAGTACTTC.

V usage is TRBV5-1 and J usage is TRBJ2-1, with TRBD1 matching over 9 bases. Looked up from germline, CDR1 is SGHRS and CDR2 is YFSETQ. The length of the CDR3 is 14 residues. V trimming: 4 bases; J trimming: 6 bases; junction bases outside the gene matches: 5. CDR3 in amino acids: CASSPGTGSNEQFF. CDR3 nucleotides: TGCGCCAGCAGCCCCGGGACAGGGTCCAATGAGCAGTTCTTC.

The rearrangement joins TRBV30 to TRBJ1-3; D gene unclear. With 5 bases removed from V and 0 bases from J, the gap between germline ends came to 5 bases. Per germline, CDR1 GTSNPN and CDR2 SVGIG (reference sequence). The length of the CDR3 is 12 residues. The CDR3 is CAWRTSGNTIYF. CDR3 bases: TGTGCCTGGCGGACCTCTGGAAACACCATATATTTT.